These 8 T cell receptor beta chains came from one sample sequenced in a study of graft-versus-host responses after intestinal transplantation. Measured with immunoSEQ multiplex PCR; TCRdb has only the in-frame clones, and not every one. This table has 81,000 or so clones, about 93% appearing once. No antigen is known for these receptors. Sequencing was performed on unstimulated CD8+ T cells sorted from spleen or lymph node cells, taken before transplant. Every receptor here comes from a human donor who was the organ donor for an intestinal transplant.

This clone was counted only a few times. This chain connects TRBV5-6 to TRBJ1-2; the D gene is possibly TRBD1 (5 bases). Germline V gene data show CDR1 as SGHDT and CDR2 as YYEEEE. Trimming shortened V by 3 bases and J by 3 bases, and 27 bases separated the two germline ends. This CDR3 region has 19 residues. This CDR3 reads CASSWSDLSGLLMHYGYTF. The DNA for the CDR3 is TGTGCCAGCAGCTGGTCGGACCTTTCAGGGTTGCTGATGCACTATGGCTACACCTTC. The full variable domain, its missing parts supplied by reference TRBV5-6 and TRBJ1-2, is DAGVTQSPTHLIKTRGQQVTLRCSPKSGHDTVSWYQQALGQGPQFIFQYYEEEERQRGNFPDRFSGHQFPNYSSELNVNALLLGDSALYLCASSWSDLSGLLMHYGYTFGSGTRLTVV.

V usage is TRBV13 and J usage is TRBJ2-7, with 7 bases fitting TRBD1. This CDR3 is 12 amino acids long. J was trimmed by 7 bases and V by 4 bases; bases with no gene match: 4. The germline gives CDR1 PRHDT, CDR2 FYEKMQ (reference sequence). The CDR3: CASSSPDREQYF. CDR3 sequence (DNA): TGTGCCAGCAGCTCACCGGACAGGGAGCAGTACTTC.

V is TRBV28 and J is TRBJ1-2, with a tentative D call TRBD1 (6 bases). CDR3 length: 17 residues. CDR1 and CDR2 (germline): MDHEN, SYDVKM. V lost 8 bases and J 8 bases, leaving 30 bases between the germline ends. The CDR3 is CASVPYGVTEGESGYTF. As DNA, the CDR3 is TGTGCCAGCGTCCCGTACGGGGTAACTGAGGGGGAGTCAGGCTACACCTTC.

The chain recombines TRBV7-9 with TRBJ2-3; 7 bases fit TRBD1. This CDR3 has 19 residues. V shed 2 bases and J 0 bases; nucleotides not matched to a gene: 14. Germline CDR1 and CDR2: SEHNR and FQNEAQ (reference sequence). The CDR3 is CASSLLVGTELTSTDTQYF. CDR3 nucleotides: TGTGCCAGCAGCTTATTAGTCGGGACAGAATTGACAAGCACAGATACGCAGTATTTT.

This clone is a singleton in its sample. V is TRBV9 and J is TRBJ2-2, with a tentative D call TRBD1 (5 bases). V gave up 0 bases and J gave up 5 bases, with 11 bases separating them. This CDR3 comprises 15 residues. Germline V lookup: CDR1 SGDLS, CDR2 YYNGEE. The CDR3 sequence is CASSVGAGQTGELFF. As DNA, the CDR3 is TGTGCCAGCAGCGTAGGGGCAGGGCAGACCGGGGAGCTGTTTTTT.

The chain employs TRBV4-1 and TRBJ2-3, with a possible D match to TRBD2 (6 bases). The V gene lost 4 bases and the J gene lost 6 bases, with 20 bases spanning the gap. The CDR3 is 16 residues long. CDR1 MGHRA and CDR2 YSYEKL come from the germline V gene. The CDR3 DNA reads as TGCGCCAGCAGCCCGACTCCTAGCGCCTATAGTGATACGCAGTATTTT. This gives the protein CASSPTPSAYSDTQYF.

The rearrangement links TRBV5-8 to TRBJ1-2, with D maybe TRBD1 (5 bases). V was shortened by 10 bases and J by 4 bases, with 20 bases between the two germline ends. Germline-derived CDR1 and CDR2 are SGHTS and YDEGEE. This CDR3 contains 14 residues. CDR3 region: CASSQGPGAYGYTF. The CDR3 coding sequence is TGTGCCTCCAGTCAGGGTCCTGGGGCCTATGGCTACACCTTC.

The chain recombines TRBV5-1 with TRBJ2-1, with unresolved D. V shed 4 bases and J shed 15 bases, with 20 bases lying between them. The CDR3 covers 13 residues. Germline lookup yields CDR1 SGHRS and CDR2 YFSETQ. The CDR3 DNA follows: TGCGCCAGCAGCGCCGTCCGTGCCCAACCGAGGTTCTTC. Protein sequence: CASSAVRAQPRFF.